This is a list of T cell receptor beta chains from one sample in a study of T-cell memory formation after mild COVID-19. MiXCR, applied by TCRdb to the 5' RACE reads, yields one record per CDR3 protein. The table has 400,000 or so distinct CDR3 sequences, roughly 20% seen once. The source material was PBMCs or a T cell subset sorted from them (not recorded which). Receptors were obtained from an adult woman who had mild COVID-19 (a few samples of this study predate the infection). Cell type and time point are not known. Both conserved end residues are part of each CDR3. The D gene is left open where the match is weak. Part of the rows lack a size; the others show once, few, many or a class for expanded clones.

d_call,cdr3_length,v_call,clone_size,j_call,cdr3_nt,cdr3_aa
-,19,TRBV9,-,TRBJ2-6,TGTGCCAGCAGCGTTGCGGTAGTAGGGGGGGGCCCTGGGGCCAACGTCCTGACTTTC,CASSVAVVGGGPGANVLTF
TRBD1,14,TRBV7-8,few,TRBJ1-6,TGTGCCAGCAGCTCGACAGGGGCAAATTCACCCCTCCACTTT,CASSSTGANSPLHF
-,15,TRBV30,-,TRBJ2-3,TGTGCCTGGAGTATGGGTCTAGCGAGCACAGATACGCAGTATTTT,CAWSMGLASTDTQYF
-,16,TRBV7-9,-,TRBJ1-3,TGTGCCAGCAGCTTAGCTCGACAGGAGGTTGGAAACACCATATATTTT,CASSLARQEVGNTIYF
TRBD2,17,TRBV3-1,-,TRBJ2-2,TGTGCCAGCAGCCGCGGCACTAGCGGGGGGCGGACCGGGGAGCTGTTTTTT,CASSRGTSGGRTGELFF
-,17,TRBV7-8,few,TRBJ1-1,TGTGCCAGCAGCAACGATTGGGGGGGAGTTGCTAGCACTGAAGCTTTCTTT,CASSNDWGGVASTEAFF
-,14,TRBV15,-,TRBJ2-7,TGTGCCACCGCCGATCGAAGGGGAACCTACGAGCAGTACTTC,CATADRRGTYEQYF
TRBD2,14,TRBV20-1,-,TRBJ2-3,TGCAGTGCGAACGGGGGGGGGCCGAAAGATACGCAGTATTTT,CSANGGGPKDTQYF
TRBD2,16,TRBV20-1,few,TRBJ2-2,TGCAGTGCTCTTCCGACTAGCGGGGGGGGCACCGGGGAGCTGTTTTTT,CSALPTSGGGTGELFF
-,14,TRBV25-1,few,TRBJ2-7,TGTGCCAGCAGTGGAGGTTCAGGGTCCTACGAGCAGTACTTC,CASSGGSGSYEQYF
-,14,TRBV9,-,TRBJ1-1,TGTGCCAGCAGCGTACAGATGGGGGACACTGAAGCTTTCTTT,CASSVQMGDTEAFF